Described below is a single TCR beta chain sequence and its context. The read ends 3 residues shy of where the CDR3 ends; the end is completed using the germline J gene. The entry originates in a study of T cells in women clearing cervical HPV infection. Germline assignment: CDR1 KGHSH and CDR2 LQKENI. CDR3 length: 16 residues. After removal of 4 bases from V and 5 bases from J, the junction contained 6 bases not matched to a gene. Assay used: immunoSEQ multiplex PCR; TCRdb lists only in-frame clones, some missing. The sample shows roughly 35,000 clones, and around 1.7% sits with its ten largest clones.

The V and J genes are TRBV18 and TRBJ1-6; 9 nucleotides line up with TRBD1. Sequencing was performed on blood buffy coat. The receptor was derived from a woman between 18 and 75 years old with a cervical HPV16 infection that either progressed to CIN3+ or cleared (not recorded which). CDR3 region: CASSRSTGGNNSPLHF. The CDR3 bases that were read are TGTGCCAGCTCACGATCGACAGGGGGGAATAATTCACCC. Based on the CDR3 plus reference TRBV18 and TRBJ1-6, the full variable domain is NAGVMQNPRHLVRRRGQEARLRCSPMKGHSHVYWYRQLPEEGLKFMVYLQKENIIDESGMPKERFSAEFPKEGPSILRIQQVVRGDSAAYFCASSRSTGGNNSPLHFGNGTRLTVT.